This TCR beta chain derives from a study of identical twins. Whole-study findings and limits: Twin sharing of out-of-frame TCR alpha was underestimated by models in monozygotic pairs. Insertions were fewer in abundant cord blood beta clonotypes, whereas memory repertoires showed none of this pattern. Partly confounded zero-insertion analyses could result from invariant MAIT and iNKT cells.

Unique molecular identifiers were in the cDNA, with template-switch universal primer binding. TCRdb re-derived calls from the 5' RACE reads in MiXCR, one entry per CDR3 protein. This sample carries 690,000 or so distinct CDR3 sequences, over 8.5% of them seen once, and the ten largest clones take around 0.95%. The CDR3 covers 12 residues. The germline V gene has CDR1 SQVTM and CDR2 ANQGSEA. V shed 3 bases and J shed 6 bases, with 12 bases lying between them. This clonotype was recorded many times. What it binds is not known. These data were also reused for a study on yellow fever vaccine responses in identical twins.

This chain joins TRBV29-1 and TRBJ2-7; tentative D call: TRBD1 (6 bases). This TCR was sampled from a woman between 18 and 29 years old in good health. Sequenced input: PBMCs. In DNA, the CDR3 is TGCAGCGTTGAGATCAGGGGCTTCGAGCAGTACTTC. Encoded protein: CSVEIRGFEQYF.